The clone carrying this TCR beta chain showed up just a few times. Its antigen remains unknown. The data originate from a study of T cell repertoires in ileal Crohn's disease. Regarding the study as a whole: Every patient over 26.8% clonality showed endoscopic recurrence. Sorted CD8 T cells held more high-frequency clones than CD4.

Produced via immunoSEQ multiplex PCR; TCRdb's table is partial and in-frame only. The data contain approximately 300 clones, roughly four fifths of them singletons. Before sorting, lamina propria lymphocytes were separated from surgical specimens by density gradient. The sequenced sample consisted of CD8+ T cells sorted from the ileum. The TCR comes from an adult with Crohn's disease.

CDR3 bases: TGTGCCAGCAGTCCCGGACAGGGGTTAAACGAGCAGTACTTC. It specifies CASSPGQGLNEQYF. The V and J genes are TRBV6-5 and TRBJ2-7, with 9 positions matching TRBD1. J was trimmed by 5 bases and V by 5 bases; bases with no gene match: 7. Germline CDR1 is MNHEY and CDR2 is SVGAGI. The length of the CDR3 is 14 residues.